This TCR beta chain stems from a study of cytomegalovirus exposure and HLA in healthy donors. About the study: Tens of millions of unique TCR sequences came from HLA-typed donors in an early release.

Germline loops: CDR1 KGHSY, CDR2 FQNENV. The CDR3 runs to 13 residues. V was cut by 4 bases and J by 0 bases, with 5 bases left in between. The PCR made use of 60 Vbeta and 13 Jbeta primers. TCRdb's table, derived via immunoSEQ multiplex PCR, lists solely in-frame clones and lacks some. Among 75,000 to 80,000 clones listed, under 85% were seen once. The genes are TRBV16 and TRBJ2-3; the D gene is possibly TRBD2 (5 bases). The sequenced sample was PBMCs. The TCR originated in a woman in her thirties or forties in good health and CMV-seropositive. The CDR3 region is CASSRGSTDTQYF. CDR3 nucleotide sequence: TGTGCCAGCAGCCGCGGGAGCACAGATACGCAGTATTTT.